This T cell receptor (beta chain) originates from a study of T-cell reconstitution after alpha-beta-depleted transplantation in children. The CDR3 is 17 residues long. Germline-derived CDR1 and CDR2 are SGHRS and YFSETQ. V lost 0 bases and J lost 4; bases outside the gene matches: 7. In its sample, this clonotype was seen a few times. Unique molecular identifiers tagged the TCRbeta library. TCRdb ran MiXCR on the PCR reads and lists one entry per CDR3 protein. The sample consists of about 540,000 distinct CDR3 sequences, roughly 18% of them appearing once. This rearrangement joins TRBV5-1 to TRBJ2-2, with TRBD2 matching 9 bases. The sequencing here drew on PBMCs from the stem cell graft donor, taken from the stem cell graft. This clonotype was obtained from a human donor who donated a stem cell graft to a child with acute lymphoblastic leukemia. As DNA, the CDR3 is TGCGCCAGCAGCTTGGCCGATGGGACTAGCCCCACCGGGGAGCTGTTTTTT. Encoded protein: CASSLADGTSPTGELFF.